Below, 9 T cell receptor beta chains from the same sample are listed, as sequenced in a study of a mutant IDH1 vaccine in newly diagnosed glioma. Their recognized antigens are unknown. The table came from immunoSEQ multiplex PCR; TCRdb's copy has only in-frame clones and leaves some out. The sample lists roughly 56,000 clones, 60% to 85% seen once, with more than 4% in the top ten. The time point was: week 47, end of study. In every dose of vaccine, 300 ug of mutant IDH1 20-mer peptide was given alongside topical imiquimod. This specimen consisted of PBMCs, obtained from a glioma patient whose treatment included an IDH1 peptide vaccine. These receptors were taken from a woman aged 40 to 50 with glioma. Some clones in this sample may be carry-over from other donors' samples.

The chain uses TRBV19 and TRBJ1-5, with D perhaps TRBD1 (6 bases). The length of the CDR3 is 14 residues. The V gene lost 2 bases and the J gene lost 5 bases, with 10 bases spanning the gap. Per the germline V gene, CDR1 is LNHDA and CDR2 is SQIVND (reference sequence). CDR3 nucleotide sequence: TGTGCCAGTAGTATACCACAGGGTTATCAGCCCCAGCATTTT. Encoded protein: CASSIPQGYQPQHF.

The rearrangement uses TRBV18 and TRBJ1-4; tentatively, D is TRBD1 (5 bases). CDR1 and CDR2 from the germline V gene are KGHSH and LQKENI. Trimming stripped 0 bases from V and 6 bases from J, with 17 bases between. This CDR3 region has 17 residues. The chain's CDR3 is CASSPPNLEGADEKLFF. The CDR3 DNA reads as TGTGCCAGCTCACCACCGAATTTAGAAGGGGCGGATGAAAAACTGTTTTTT.

V gene TRBV5-1 combines with J gene TRBJ1-4, with D hard to call. The germline V gene has CDR1 SGHRS and CDR2 YFSETQ. The V and J ends lost 4 bases and 8 bases respectively, with 12 bases between them. The CDR3 totals 13 residues. The CDR3 sequence: CASSPGLGEKLFF. Here the CDR3 DNA reads TGCGCCAGCAGCCCGGGATTGGGAGAAAAACTGTTTTTT.

This chain connects TRBV5-8 to TRBJ2-3; 9 bases align to TRBD1. The V gene end was trimmed by 4 bases and the J gene end by 4 bases; junction bases not matched to a gene: 7. The CDR3 is 15 amino acids. Germline loops: CDR1 SGHTS, CDR2 YDEGEE. The CDR3 region is CASSLGTGPSDTQYF. Written as DNA, the CDR3 is TGTGCCAGCAGCCTCGGGACAGGGCCATCAGATACGCAGTATTTT.

The V and J genes are TRBV25-1 and TRBJ1-1, with D tentatively TRBD1 (5 bases). CDR1 MGHDK and CDR2 SYGVNS come from the germline V gene. The V end lost 5 bases, the J end lost 4 bases, and 8 bases lay between the germline ends. The CDR3 is made up of 12 amino acids. This CDR3 is CASSQGSTEAFF. The DNA for the CDR3 is TGTGCCAGCAGTCAGGGATCCACTGAAGCTTTCTTT. Full variable domain (remainder filled in from reference TRBV25-1 and TRBJ1-1): EADIYQTPRYLVIGTGKKITLECSQTMGHDKMYWYQQDPGMELHLIHYSYGVNSTEKGDLSSESTVSRIRTEHFPLTLESARPSHTSQYLCASSQGSTEAFFGQGTRLTVV.

The V call is TRBV29-1, the J call TRBJ2-7, with D possibly TRBD1 on 5 matching bases. This CDR3 has 12 residues. V was cut by 7 bases and J by 3 bases, with 13 bases left in between. The germline V gene encodes CDR1 SQVTM and CDR2 ANQGSEA. The CDR3 region is CSGGAGIYEQYF. Here the CDR3 DNA reads TGCAGCGGTGGGGCTGGGATCTACGAGCAGTACTTC.

The V gene is TRBV14, the J gene TRBJ1-6; D may be TRBD1 (5 bases). The germline V and J ends were trimmed by 2 bases and 0 bases, with 11 bases remaining between them. Germline V gives CDR1 SGHDN, CDR2 FVKESK. CDR3 size: 17 residues. The CDR3 bases are TGTGCCAGCAGCCAACCGGGACTCAGCTCCTATAATTCACCCCTCCACTTT. It yields the protein CASSQPGLSSYNSPLHF.

V gene TRBV19 combines with J gene TRBJ2-2; 8 positions match TRBD1. This CDR3 has 14 amino acids. Losses at the gene ends were 4 bases for V and 6 bases for J; bases not matched to a gene: 4. The germline CDR1 and CDR2 sequences are LNHDA and SQIVND (reference sequence). The CDR3 nucleotides are TGTGCCAGTAGTAGGACAGGGTATTCCGGGGAGCTGTTTTTT. This gives the protein CASSRTGYSGELFF.

CDR3 sequence: CASHGETYEQYF. DNA of the CDR3: TGCGCCAGCCATGGGGAAACCTACGAGCAGTACTTC. J is TRBJ2-7 and V is TRBV4-1; no firm D call. Trimming removed 8 bases from V and 2 bases from J, with 10 bases in between. The V gene's germline CDR1 is MGHRA and CDR2 YSYEKL. This CDR3 comprises 12 residues.